These T cell receptor beta chains were read from a single sample in a study of OX40 agonist ivuxolimab in advanced cancers. The protocol was immunoSEQ multiplex PCR, while the TCRdb copy is restricted to in-frame clones and leaves out a portion. Among about 140,000 clones, approximately 94% were seen once, and the ten largest hold approximately 0.93%. The starting material was CD4+ or CD8+ T cells sorted from blood, obtained in a trial of the OX40 agonist ivuxolimab. Source of these receptors: an adult with an advanced solid tumor such as melanoma, head and neck, liver or kidney cancer. Both conserved end residues are part of each CDR3. The order of the fields is V gene, D gene, clone size, J gene, CDR3 protein, CDR3 DNA. A D gene is named only where the DNA matches it firmly. Clone size is shown for a subset of rows, as once, few, many or a class of expanded clone.

TRBV6-1,.,.,TRBJ1-1,CASSEALRRLAFF,TGTGCCAGCAGTGAAGCATTACGACGGTTGGCTTTCTTT
TRBV19,TRBD1,once,TRBJ1-2,CASGDRGQANYGYTF,TGTGCCAGTGGCGACAGGGGTCAGGCTAACTATGGCTACACCTTC
TRBV7-9,TRBD1,.,TRBJ1-2,CASSLRQGVNYGYTF,TGTGCCAGCAGCCTCCGACAGGGGGTAAACTATGGCTACACCTTC
TRBV7-2,.,.,TRBJ2-2,CASSSGHTGELFF,TGTGCCAGCTCAAGCGGGCACACCGGGGAGCTGTTTTTT
TRBV30,.,once,TRBJ2-1,CACHNNEQFF,TGTGCCTGCCATAACAATGAGCAGTTCTTC
TRBV18,.,.,TRBJ1-1,CASSPQGYTEAFF,TGTGCCAGCTCACCGCAGGGATACACTGAAGCTTTCTTT
TRBV5-5,TRBD1,.,TRBJ1-1,CASSLRGTMNTEAFF,TGTGCCAGCAGCCTCAGGGGGACCATGAACACTGAAGCTTTCTTT
TRBV7-2,.,.,TRBJ1-2,CASSLPLGTHGYTF,TGTGCCAGCAGCTTACCTCTCGGGACCCATGGCTACACCTTC
TRBV13,.,few,TRBJ1-6,CASSLWWPNNSPLHF,TGTGCCAGCAGCTTATGGTGGCCAAATAATTCACCCCTCCACTTT
TRBV19,.,.,TRBJ1-3,CASIPNLGNTIYF,TGTGCCAGTATCCCGAATCTGGGAAACACCATATATTTT
TRBV9,TRBD2,.,TRBJ2-2,CASSVAGTSGRMPNTGELFF,TGTGCCAGCAGCGTGGCCGGGACTAGCGGGAGGATGCCCAACACCGGGGAGCTGTTTTTT
TRBV6-7,.,.,TRBJ2-7,CASGIPITRRQYF,TGTGCCAGCGGAATACCAATTACGAGGCGGCAGTACTTC
TRBV29-1,TRBD1,once,TRBJ1-1,CSVDRGGPNTEAFF,TGCAGCGTTGATCGAGGGGGCCCGAACACTGAAGCTTTCTTT
TRBV7-9,.,once,TRBJ2-3,CASSPSYTDTQYF,TGTGCCAGCAGCCCTAGCTACACAGATACGCAGTATTTT
TRBV4-3,TRBD1,.,TRBJ2-1,CASSLGTGYLSYNEQFF,TGCGCCAGCAGCCTGGGGACAGGGTACCTTTCCTACAATGAGCAGTTCTTC
TRBV7-3,.,few,TRBJ2-5,CASSLMVQETQYF,TGTGCCAGCAGCTTAATGGTCCAAGAGACCCAGTACTTC
TRBV11-2,.,.,TRBJ1-1,CASSLVPGRTEAFF,TGTGCCAGCAGCTTAGTACCCGGTCGGACTGAAGCTTTCTTT
TRBV7-9,.,.,TRBJ1-1,CASSSGFGAEAFF,TGTGCCAGCAGTTCAGGGTTCGGAGCTGAAGCTTTCTTT
TRBV6-5,TRBD2,.,TRBJ2-1,CASSVVAGGGNEQFF,TGTGCCAGCTCGGTAGTTGCGGGAGGAGGGAATGAGCAGTTCTTC
TRBV5-4,TRBD1,.,TRBJ1-2,CASSYGDRDYGYTF,TGTGCCAGCAGCTATGGGGACAGGGATTATGGCTACACCTTC
TRBV10-3,.,.,TRBJ2-2,CAISNAPNPGELFF,TGTGCCATCAGTAATGCCCCAAACCCCGGGGAGCTGTTTTTT
TRBV18,.,.,TRBJ1-1,CASSPEGDTEAFF,TGTGCCAGCTCACCCGAGGGCGACACTGAAGCTTTCTTT
TRBV5-1,.,.,TRBJ2-3,CASSLDRPLGDTQYF,TGCGCCAGCAGCTTGGACAGGCCCCTCGGGGATACGCAGTATTTT
TRBV19,.,.,TRBJ2-1,CASSTGPQFNEQFF,TGTGCCAGTAGTACCGGGCCGCAATTCAATGAGCAGTTCTTC
TRBV30,.,.,TRBJ1-3,CAWSPRQTISGNTIYF,TGTGCCTGGAGTCCCCGGCAGACAATCTCTGGAAACACCATATATTTT
TRBV30,.,.,TRBJ1-4,CAWRDGTEKLFF,TGTGCCTGGAGGGACGGCACCGAAAAACTGTTTTTT
TRBV14,.,.,TRBJ2-7,CASSQGVFRDTSYEQYF,TGTGCCAGCAGCCAAGGGGTCTTCCGGGACACCTCCTACGAGCAGTACTTC
TRBV7-2,.,.,TRBJ1-5,CASSLTLGGTGNQPQHF,TGTGCCAGCAGCTTGACTTTAGGGGGGACGGGTAATCAGCCCCAGCATTTT